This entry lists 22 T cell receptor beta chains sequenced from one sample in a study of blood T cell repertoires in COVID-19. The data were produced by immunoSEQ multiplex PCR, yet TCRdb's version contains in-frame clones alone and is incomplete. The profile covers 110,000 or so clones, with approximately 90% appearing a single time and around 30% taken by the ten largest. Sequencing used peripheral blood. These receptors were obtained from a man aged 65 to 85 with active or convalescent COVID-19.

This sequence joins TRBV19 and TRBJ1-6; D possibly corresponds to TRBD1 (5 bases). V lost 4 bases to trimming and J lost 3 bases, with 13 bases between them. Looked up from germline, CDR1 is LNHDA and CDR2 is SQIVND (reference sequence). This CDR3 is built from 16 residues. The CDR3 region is CASSTGFGGYNSPLHF. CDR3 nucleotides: TGTGCCAGTAGTACAGGGTTCGGTGGCTATAATTCACCCCTCCACTTT.

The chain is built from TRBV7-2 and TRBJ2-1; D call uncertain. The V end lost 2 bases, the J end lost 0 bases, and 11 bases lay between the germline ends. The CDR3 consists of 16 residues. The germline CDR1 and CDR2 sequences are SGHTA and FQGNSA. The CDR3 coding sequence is TGTGCCAGCAGCTTACGTAGCTCCAGCTCCTACAATGAGCAGTTCTTC. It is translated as CASSLRSSSSYNEQFF.

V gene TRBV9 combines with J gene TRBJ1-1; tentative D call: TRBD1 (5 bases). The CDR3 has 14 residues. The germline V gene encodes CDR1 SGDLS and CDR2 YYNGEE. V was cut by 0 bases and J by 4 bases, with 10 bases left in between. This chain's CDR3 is CASSVEGQGTEAFF. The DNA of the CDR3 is TGTGCCAGCAGCGTAGAGGGGCAAGGCACTGAAGCTTTCTTT.

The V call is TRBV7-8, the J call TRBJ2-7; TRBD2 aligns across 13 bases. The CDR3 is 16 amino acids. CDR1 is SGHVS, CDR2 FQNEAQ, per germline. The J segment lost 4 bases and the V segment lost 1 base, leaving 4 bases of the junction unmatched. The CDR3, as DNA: TGTGCCAGCAGCTTAGGCGGACTAGCGGGAGATTACGAGCAGTACTTC. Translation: CASSLGGLAGDYEQYF. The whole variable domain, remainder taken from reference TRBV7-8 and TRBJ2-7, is GAGVSQSPRYKVAKRGQDVALRCDPISGHVSLFWYQQALGQGPEFLTYFQNEAQLDKSGLPSDRFFAERPEGSVSTLKIQRTQQEDSAVYLCASSLGGLAGDYEQYFGPGTRLTVT.

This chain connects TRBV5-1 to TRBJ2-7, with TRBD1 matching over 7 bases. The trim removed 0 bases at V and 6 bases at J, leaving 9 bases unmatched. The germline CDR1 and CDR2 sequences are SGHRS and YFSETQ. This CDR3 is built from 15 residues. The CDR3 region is CASSLEGGTGAEQYF. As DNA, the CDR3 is TGCGCCAGCAGCTTGGAAGGGGGTACAGGGGCCGAGCAGTACTTC.

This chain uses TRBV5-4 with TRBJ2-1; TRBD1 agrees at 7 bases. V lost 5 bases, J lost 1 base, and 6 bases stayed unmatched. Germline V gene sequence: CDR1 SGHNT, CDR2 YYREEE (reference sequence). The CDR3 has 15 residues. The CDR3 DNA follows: TGTGCCAGCAGTCCAGGGGGTTTGTCCTACAATGAGCAGTTCTTC. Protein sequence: CASSPGGLSYNEQFF.

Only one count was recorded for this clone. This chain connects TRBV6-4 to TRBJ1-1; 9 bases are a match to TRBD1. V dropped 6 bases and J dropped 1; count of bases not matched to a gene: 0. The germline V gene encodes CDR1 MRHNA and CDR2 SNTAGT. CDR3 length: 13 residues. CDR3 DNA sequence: TGTGCCAGCAGGGACAGGGGGAACACTGAAGCTTTCTTT. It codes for CASRDRGNTEAFF.

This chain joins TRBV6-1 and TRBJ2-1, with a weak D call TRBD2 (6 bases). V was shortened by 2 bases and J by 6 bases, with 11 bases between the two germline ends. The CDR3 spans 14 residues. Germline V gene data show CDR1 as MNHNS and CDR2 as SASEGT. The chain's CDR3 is CASSEMGLRNEQFF. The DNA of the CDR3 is TGTGCCAGCAGTGAAATGGGACTCCGCAATGAGCAGTTCTTC.

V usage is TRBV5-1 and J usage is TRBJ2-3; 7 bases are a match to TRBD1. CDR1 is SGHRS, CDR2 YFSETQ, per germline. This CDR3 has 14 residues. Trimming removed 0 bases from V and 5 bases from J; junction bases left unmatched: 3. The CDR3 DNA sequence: TGCGCCAGCAGCTTGGGACAGGGATTAGATACGCAGTATTTT. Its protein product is CASSLGQGLDTQYF.

The CDR3: CATSDRQGSTDTQYF. The CDR3 DNA reads TGTGCCACCAGTGATCGACAGGGAAGCACAGATACGCAGTATTTT. This chain links TRBV24-1 with TRBJ2-3, with 7 bases aligning to TRBD1. The length of the CDR3 is 15 residues. Trimming at V came to 3 bases and at J to 0 bases, leaving 2 bases not matched to a gene. Germline CDR1 reads KGHDR; CDR2 reads SFDVKD.

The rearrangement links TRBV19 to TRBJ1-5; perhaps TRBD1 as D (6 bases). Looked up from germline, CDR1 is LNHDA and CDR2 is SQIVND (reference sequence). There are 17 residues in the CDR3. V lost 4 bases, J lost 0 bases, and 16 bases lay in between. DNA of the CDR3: TGTGCCAGTAGTAGTCCCGGGACACTCAATAGCAATCAGCCCCAGCATTTT. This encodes CASSSPGTLNSNQPQHF. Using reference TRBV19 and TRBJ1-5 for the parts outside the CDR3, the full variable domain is DGGITQSPKYLFRKEGQNVTLSCEQNLNHDAMYWYRQDPGQGLRLIYYSQIVNDFQKGDIAEGYSVSREKKESFPLTVTSAQKNPTAFYLCASSSPGTLNSNQPQHFGDGTRLSIL.

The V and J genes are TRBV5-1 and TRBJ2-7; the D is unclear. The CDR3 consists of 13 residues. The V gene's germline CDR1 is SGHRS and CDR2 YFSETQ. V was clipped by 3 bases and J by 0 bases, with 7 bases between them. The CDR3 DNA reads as TGCGCCAGCAGCTCTCCTCCCTCCTACGAGCAGTACTTC. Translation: CASSSPPSYEQYF.

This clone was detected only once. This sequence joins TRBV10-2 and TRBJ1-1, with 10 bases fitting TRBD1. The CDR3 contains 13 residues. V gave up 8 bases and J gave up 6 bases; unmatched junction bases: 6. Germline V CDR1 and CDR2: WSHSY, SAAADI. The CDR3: CASGDRGGSEAFF. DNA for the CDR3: TGCGCCAGCGGGGACAGGGGAGGATCTGAAGCTTTCTTT.

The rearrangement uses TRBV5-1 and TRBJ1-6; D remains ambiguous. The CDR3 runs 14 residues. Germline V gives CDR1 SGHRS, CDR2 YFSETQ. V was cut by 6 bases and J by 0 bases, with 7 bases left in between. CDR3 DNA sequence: TGCGCCAGCACCGGGAGCTCCTATAATTCACCCCTCCACTTT. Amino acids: CASTGSSYNSPLHF.

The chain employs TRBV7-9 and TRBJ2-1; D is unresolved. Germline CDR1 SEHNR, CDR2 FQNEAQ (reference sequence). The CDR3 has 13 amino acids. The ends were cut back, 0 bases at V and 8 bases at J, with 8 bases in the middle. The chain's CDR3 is CASSLAYNDEQFF. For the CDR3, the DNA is TGTGCCAGCAGCTTAGCGTACAACGATGAGCAGTTCTTC.

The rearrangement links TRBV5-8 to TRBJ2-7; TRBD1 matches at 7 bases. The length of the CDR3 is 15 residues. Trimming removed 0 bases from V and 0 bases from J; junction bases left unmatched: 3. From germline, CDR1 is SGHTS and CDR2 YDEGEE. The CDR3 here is CASSLGQGLSYEQYF. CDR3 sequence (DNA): TGTGCCAGCAGCTTGGGACAGGGCCTCTCCTACGAGCAGTACTTC.

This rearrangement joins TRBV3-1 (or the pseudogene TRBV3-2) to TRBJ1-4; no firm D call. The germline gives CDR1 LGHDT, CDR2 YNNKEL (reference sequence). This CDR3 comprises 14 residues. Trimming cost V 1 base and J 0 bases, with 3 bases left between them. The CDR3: CASSQVATNEKLFF. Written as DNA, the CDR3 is TGTGCCAGCAGCCAAGTAGCAACTAATGAAAAACTGTTTTTT.

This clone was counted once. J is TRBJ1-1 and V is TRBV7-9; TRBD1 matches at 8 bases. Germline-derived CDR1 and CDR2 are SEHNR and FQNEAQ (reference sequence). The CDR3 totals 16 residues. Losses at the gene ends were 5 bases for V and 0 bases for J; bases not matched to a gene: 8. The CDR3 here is CASSPTGGFLNTEAFF. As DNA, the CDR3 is TGTGCCAGCAGCCCCACAGGGGGGTTTTTGAACACTGAAGCTTTCTTT.

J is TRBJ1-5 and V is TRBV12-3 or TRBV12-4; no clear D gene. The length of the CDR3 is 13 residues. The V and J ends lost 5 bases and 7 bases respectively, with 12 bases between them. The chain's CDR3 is CASSPSMAQPQHF. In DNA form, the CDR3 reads TGTGCCAGCAGTCCCTCGATGGCCCAGCCCCAGCATTTT.

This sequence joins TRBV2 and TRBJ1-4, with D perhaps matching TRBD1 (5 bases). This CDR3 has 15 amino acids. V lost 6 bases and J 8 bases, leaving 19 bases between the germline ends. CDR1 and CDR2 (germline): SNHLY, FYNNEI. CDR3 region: CASRVGDSRREKLFF. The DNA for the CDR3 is TGTGCCAGCAGGGTAGGCGACAGTCGCAGGGAAAAACTGTTTTTT.

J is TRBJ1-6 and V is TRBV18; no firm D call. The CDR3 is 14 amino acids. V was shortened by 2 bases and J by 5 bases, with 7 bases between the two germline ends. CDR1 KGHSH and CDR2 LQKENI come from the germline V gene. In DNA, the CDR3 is TGTGCCAGCTCACCAGACACAAATAATTCACCCCTCCACTTT. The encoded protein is CASSPDTNNSPLHF.

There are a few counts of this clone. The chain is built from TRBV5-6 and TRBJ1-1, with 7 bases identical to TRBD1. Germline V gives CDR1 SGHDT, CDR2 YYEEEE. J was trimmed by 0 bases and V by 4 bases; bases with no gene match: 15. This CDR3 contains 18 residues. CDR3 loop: CASSDLGRQGGLNTEAFF. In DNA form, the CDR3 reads TGTGCCAGCAGCGATCTGGGAAGACAGGGCGGGCTGAACACTGAAGCTTTCTTT.